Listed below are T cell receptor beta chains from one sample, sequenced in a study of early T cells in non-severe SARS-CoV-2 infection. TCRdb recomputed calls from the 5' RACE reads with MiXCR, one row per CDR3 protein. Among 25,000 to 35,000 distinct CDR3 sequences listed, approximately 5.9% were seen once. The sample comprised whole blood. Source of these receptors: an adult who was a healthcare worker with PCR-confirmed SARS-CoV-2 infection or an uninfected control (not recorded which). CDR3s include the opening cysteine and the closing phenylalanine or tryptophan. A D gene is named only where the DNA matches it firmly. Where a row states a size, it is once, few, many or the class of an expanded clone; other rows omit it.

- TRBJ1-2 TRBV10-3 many TGTGCCATCACCCTGGGGGGGCAGGGCGGCGGCTACACCTTC CAITLGGQGGGYTF
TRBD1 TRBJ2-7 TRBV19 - TGTGCCAGTAGTATGGACAGGGGAGGCGAGCAGTACTTC CASSMDRGGEQYF
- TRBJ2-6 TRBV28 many TGTGCCAGCAGTTCTTGGACAAGCTCTGGGGCCAACGTCCTGACTTTC CASSSWTSSGANVLTF
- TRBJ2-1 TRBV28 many TGTGCCAGCAGTTTGGCCAGGGAGCAGTTCTTC CASSLAREQFF
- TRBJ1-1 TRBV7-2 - TGTGCCAGCAGCTTAGCCGTATCGGGGACTGAAGCTTTCTTT CASSLAVSGTEAFF
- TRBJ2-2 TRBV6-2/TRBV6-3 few TGTGCCAGCGGCCGGGCACCCTACGCCCCCGGGGAGCTGTTTTTT CASGRAPYAPGELFF
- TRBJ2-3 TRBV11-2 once TGTGCCAGCAGCTTAGATGGTTTGGGAATAGCTAACACAGATACGCAGTATTTT CASSLDGLGIANTDTQYF
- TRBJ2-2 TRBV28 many TGTGCCAGCACCCGGAGGGCCACGGCGAACACCGGGGAGCTGTTTTTT CASTRRATANTGELFF
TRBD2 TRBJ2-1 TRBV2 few TGTGCCAGCAGTGAACCCGGGGCTAGCGGGAGCAATGAGCAGTTCTTC CASSEPGASGSNEQFF
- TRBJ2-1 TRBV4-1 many TGCGCCAGCAGCCAAGATGATGAGGGTCTCAATGAGCAGTTCTTC CASSQDDEGLNEQFF
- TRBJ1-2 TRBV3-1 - TGTGCCAGCAGCCAAGATCGGGGATCCTATGGCTACACCTTC CASSQDRGSYGYTF
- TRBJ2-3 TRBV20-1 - TGCAGTGCTAGCCCTTACACAGATACGCAGTATTTT CSASPYTDTQYF
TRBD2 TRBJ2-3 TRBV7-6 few TGTGCCAGCAGCCCCTTAGCGGGAGTGGCCGCAGATACGCAGTATTTT CASSPLAGVAADTQYF
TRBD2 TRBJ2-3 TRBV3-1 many TGTGCCAGCAGCCCGACTAGCCCTACGGATACGCAGTATTTT CASSPTSPTDTQYF
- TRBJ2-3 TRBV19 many TGTGCCAGTAGGGATGGGGACACCTCCTTCACAGATACGCAGTATTTT CASRDGDTSFTDTQYF
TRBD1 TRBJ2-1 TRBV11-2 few TGTGCCAGCACGCTAGGACAGGGCTCCTACAATGAGCAGTTCTTC CASTLGQGSYNEQFF
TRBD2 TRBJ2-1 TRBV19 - TGTGCCAGTAGTACCGCGAGGCTAGCGGGAGTCTTCTTATCCTACAATGAGCAGTTCTTC CASSTARLAGVFLSYNEQFF
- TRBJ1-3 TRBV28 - TGTGCCAGCAAGGAGTCCGGGTTACACGGAAACACCATATATTTT CASKESGLHGNTIYF
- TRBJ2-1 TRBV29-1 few TGCAGCGTTGATGGGATGGTGTCCTCCTACAATGAGCAGTTCTTC CSVDGMVSSYNEQFF
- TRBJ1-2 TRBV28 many TGTGCCAGCAGCCTAAACTATGGCTACACCTTC CASSLNYGYTF
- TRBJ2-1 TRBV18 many TGTGCCAGCTCACCACCATCGGGTCGGAAGGAGCAGTTCTTC CASSPPSGRKEQFF
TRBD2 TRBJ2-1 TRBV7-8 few TGTGCCAGCAGCTTAGGCCGGGTCTTACTAGCGGGTAGAGCCTTC CASSLGRVLLAGRAF
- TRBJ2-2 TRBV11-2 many TGTGCCAGCAGCTTAGAGCCAGGGTTCATCGGGGAGCTGTTTTTT CASSLEPGFIGELFF
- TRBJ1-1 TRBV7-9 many TGTGCCAGCAGGCCTACAGGGTTGGTCGGTGAAGCTTTCTTT CASRPTGLVGEAFF
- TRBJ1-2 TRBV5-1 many TGCGCCAGCAGCTTGGACGGGGGCGGTGGCTACACCTTC CASSLDGGGGYTF
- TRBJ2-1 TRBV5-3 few TGTGCCAGAAGCTTGACGGGGGCTTACAATGAGCAGTTCTTC CARSLTGAYNEQFF
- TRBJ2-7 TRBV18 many TGTGCCAGCTCAGCCTCGATGGACAGAGCCTACGAGCAGTACTTC CASSASMDRAYEQYF